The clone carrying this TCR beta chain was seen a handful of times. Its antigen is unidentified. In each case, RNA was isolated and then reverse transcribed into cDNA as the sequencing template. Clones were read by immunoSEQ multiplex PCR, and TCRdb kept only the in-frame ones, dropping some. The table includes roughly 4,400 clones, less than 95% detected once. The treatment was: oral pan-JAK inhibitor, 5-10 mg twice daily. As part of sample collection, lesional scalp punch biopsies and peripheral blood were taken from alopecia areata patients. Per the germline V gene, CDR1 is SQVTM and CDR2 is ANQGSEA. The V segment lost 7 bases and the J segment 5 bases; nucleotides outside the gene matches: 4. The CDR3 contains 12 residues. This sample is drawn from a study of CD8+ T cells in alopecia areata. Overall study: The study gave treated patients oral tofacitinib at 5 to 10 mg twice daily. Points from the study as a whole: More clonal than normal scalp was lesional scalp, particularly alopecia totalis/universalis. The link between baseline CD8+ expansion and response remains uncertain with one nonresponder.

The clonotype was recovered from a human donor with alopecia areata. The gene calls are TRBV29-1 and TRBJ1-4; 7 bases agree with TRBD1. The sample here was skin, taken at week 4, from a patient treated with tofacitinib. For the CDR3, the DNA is TGCAGCGCCGTCAGGGGGAATGAAAAACTGTTTTTT. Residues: CSAVRGNEKLFF.